This T cell receptor (beta chain) derives from a study of neoadjuvant anti-PD-1 for oral cavity cancer. Turning to the study itself: Non-progressing patients received a fourth nivolumab dose near day 43, then surgery on days 50-56.

Trimming cost V 5 bases and J 3 bases; bases outside gene matches: 3. The CDR3 runs to 13 residues. Germline CDR1 LNHDA, CDR2 SQIVND (reference sequence). Indicated time point: after neoadjuvant nivolumab, at surgical resection. Stage II-IVA oral cavity squamous cell carcinoma was new and untreated by systemic or radiation therapy. Points from the study as a whole: Larger post-treatment preexisting tumor clones tracked with greater tumor shrinkage.

Two replicates per tumor sample, mostly from approximately 4.5 ug of genomic DNA. Method: immunoSEQ multiplex PCR; TCRdb's copy keeps in-frame clones and lacks some. The table records around 24,000 clones, approximately 26% of them present only once. Concerning this clone itself: The target antigen is unknown.

Sequenced here: tumor tissue, sampled after nivolumab (anti-PD-1) treatment. The TCR was taken from a person between 35 and 79 years old with oral cavity squamous cell carcinoma. The V gene is TRBV19, the J gene TRBJ2-7, with TRBD1 matching over 8 bases. The CDR3 bases are TGTGCCAGTAGTGACAGGGGTTTCTACGAGCAGTACTTC. Protein sequence: CASSDRGFYEQYF. Full variable domain (remainder filled in from reference TRBV19 and TRBJ2-7): DGGITQSPKYLFRKEGQNVTLSCEQNLNHDAMYWYRQDPGQGLRLIYYSQIVNDFQKGDIAEGYSVSREKKESFPLTVTSAQKNPTAFYLCASSDRGFYEQYFGPGTRLTVT.